A single T cell receptor beta chain is shown here with its context. The sample holds other DNA sequences that translate to the same CDR3. This specimen comes from a study of shared clonotypes between healthy human individuals. The table came from immunoSEQ multiplex PCR; TCRdb's copy has only in-frame clones and leaves some out. The table records about 1,900,000 clones, about 95% of them present only once. CD8 cells classed as naive were CD45RO-negative and positively selected for CCR7, excluding terminally differentiated effector memory CD45RA+ cells. The sequenced material came from naive CD8+ T cells sorted from blood. This sequence was found in a man younger than 35 in good health.

CDR3 in DNA: TGCGCCAGCAGCCAAGTAGGCGAGGGCACTGAAGCTTTCTTT. It yields the protein CASSQVGEGTEAFF. The rearrangement joins TRBV4-1 to TRBJ1-1; D gene ambiguous. The germline gives CDR1 MGHRA, CDR2 YSYEKL. The CDR3 runs to 14 residues. V dropped 1 base and J dropped 4 bases, with 10 bases sitting between them.